This TCR beta chain was identified during a study of cytomegalovirus exposure and HLA in healthy donors. Study results and caveats: High sensitivity and specificity were reportedly achieved when the classifier diagnosed cytomegalovirus status.

Worth noting for this clone: Its antigen remains unknown.

Libraries were prepared by immunoSEQ multiplex PCR; TCRdb keeps only in-frame clonotypes and omits some of them. The table has about 280,000 clones, 70% to 90% seen once; the top ten hold roughly 0.93%. V lost 5 bases to trimming and J lost 0 bases, with 20 bases between them. The CDR3 extends over 18 amino acids. Looked up from germline, CDR1 is MDHEN and CDR2 is SYDVKM. Separate from the roughly 630-subject first cohort was the approximately 130-subject validation cohort, to which the donors belonged. The specimen was PBMCs. This receptor was identified in a woman aged 18-30 years in good health and CMV-seronegative. This sequence joins TRBV28 and TRBJ1-5; TRBD1 is a possible D gene (5 bases). The CDR3 loop reads CASSRGDRSFNSNQPQHF. For the CDR3, the DNA is TGTGCCAGCAGTCGGGGGGACCGCAGCTTCAATAGCAATCAGCCCCAGCATTTT. Filled out from reference TRBV28 and TRBJ1-5, the complete variable domain reads DVKVTQSSRYLVKRTGEKVFLECVQDMDHENMFWYRQDPGLGLRLIYFSYDVKMKEKGDIPEGYSVSREKKERFSLILESASTNQTSMYLCASSRGDRSFNSNQPQHFGDGTRLSIL.